This T cell receptor beta chain originates from a study of T cells in Graves' hyperthyroidism and ophthalmopathy (dated by TCRdb to the late 2010s). Describing the broader study: Peripheral blood samples were taken at initial diagnosis, before any treatment was given. TCR Vbeta CDR3 sequencing of roughly 140 peripheral blood samples (over 40 ophthalmopathy, roughly 72 hyperthyroidism and approximately 17 progressor patients) is reported in the paper. TCR V-J signatures able to tell the groups apart were searched for in a discovery cohort of about a hundred patients, of whom roughly 42 had Graves' ophthalmopathy and roughly 57 had stable Graves' hyperthyroidism. The study also compared thyroid tissue and blood T-cell repertoires from roughly six Graves' hyperthyroidism patients. An independent validation cohort of around 19 hyperthyroidism patients and approximately 16 patients who later progressed to ophthalmopathy tested prospective prediction of ophthalmopathy. The roughly 90 discovery patients were divided at random into training and test sets in a 7:3 ratio. Once sampling was done, hyperthyroidism patients were given methimazole at a starting dose of 30 mg daily, whereas ophthalmopathy patients were given high-dose intravenous methylprednisolone.

Concerning this clonotype itself: The antigen this receptor binds is unknown. No much larger clone exists at a distance of one base, and base qualities are not known.

What the study reported, not specific to this receptor: Sample size was not statistically predetermined, and blinding of investigators to group allocation was not performed. During validation, the model predicted progression to ophthalmopathy a median of roughly 7.1 months ahead of onset, with more than 55% sensitivity and 72.22% specificity. Ophthalmopathy was separated from stable hyperthyroidism by a 13 V-J signature model, with over 85% sensitivity and approximately 81% specificity obtained in cross-validation and 80%/75% obtained in testing. Blood samples also contained most of the expanded thyroid clonotypes (frequency above 0.001), which suggests that blood repertoires may reflect thyroid immune responses.

The TCR beta CDR3 regions were amplified from the RNA transcripts. The first round of RT-PCR for the TCR CDR3 was performed with the HTBI primer set and the Qiagen OneStep RT-PCR kit. The libraries were constructed in a second round of multiplex PCR and then size-selected and purified. Libraries were sequenced paired-end with 100 bp reads on an Illumina HiSeq2000. Concerning the study's data processing: SOAPnuke was used to process the raw data, removing reads that contained adapters or uncalled bases, had a mean Phred below 15, or lacked an exact match to the constant primer or identifier. COPE v1.2.5 was used to merge the high-quality paired reads, and each unique nucleotide sequence was defined as a clonotype. MiTCR v1.1 was used to align the clonotypes against IMGT TRBV, TRBD and TRBJ reference segments. Analysis was restricted to V-J combinations with a frequency above 0.0001, which covered about 99% of repertoires. The TCS score was defined as the ratio of F50 (clonal expansion) to E x V (chaos), calculated using BLOSUM62-based TCRdist between CDR3 peptides within each V-J. Welch's t-statistics and random forest reduced roughly 540 V-J features to roughly 13, which were used in a naive Bayes classifier (R e1071). Starting from the raw public reads, TCRdb applied fastp trimming at Q25, assembled clones with MiXCR and retained in-frame beta chains. Identical CDR3 protein sequences are pooled into one entry, listed with their most common genes and DNA. What appears here as the V and J calls and clone size reflects TCRdb's work, not the paper's. For this sample the table gives about 400,000 distinct CDR3 sequences, of which about 16% were detected only once. Roughly a fifth of the sample goes to the ten largest clones.

At the junction V is shortened by 0 bases and J by 5 bases, with 11 bases in between. Counted from cysteine to phenylalanine, this CDR3 has 15 amino acids. The read is trimmed to its CDR3 DNA, 45 bases read in frame from base 1. As encoded in the germline V gene, CDR1 is SGHDT while CDR2 is YYEEEE. Ophthalmopathy patients had moderately to severely active disease, with a Clinical Activity Score of 3 or more, a NOSPECS grade of 4 or more, and a disease duration of less than 3 months. Exclusion was applied to patients with uncontrolled infections, other autoimmune diseases, pregnancy or lactation. Diagnoses were established on the basis of clinical symptoms, serum thyroxine and TRAb, thyroid ultrasound, and orbital computed tomography. Ficoll-Paque density gradient centrifugation was used to isolate PBMCs from approximately 10 ml of fresh peripheral blood. Trizol reagent was used to extract total RNA, and RNA quality was then checked on an Agilent 2100 Bioanalyzer.

Recombination joined TRBV5-6 with TRBJ2-2, with a tentative D gene TRBD2 over 5 matching bases. The TCR was taken from a woman aged 55-75 years with Graves' ophthalmopathy. The sample was blood. Here is the DNA: TGTGCCAGCAGCTTGGTCTCTTCGGGGACCGGGGAGCTGTTTTTT. Translated, it reads CASSLVSSGTGELFF.